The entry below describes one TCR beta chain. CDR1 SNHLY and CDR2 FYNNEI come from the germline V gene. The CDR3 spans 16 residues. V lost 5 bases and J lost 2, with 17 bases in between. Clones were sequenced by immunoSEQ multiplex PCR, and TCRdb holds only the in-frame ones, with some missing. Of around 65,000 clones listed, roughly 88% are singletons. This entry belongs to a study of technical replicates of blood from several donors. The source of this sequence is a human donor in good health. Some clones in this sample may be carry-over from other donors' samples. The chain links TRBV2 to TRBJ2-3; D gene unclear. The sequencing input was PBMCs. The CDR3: CASSPQSASFTDTQYF. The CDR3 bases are TGTGCCAGCAGTCCCCAAAGCGCTTCCTTCACAGATACGCAGTATTTT.